This record concerns one T cell receptor (beta chain) sequence. What it binds is not known. Trimming took off 6 bases at V and 8 bases at J, with 13 bases between the two ends. CDR3 length equals 12 residues. The data were obtained in a study of T cell responses to AZD1222 COVID-19 vaccine. Study results and limitations: Repertoire sampling occurred only after the peak T cell response. Donors were chiefly white British, with a greater number of females, and clonal diversity was perhaps underestimated. The CD4 TCRs associated with vaccination extended across spike and predominated at 160-218 and 743-854.

The table came from immunoSEQ multiplex PCR; TCRdb's copy has only in-frame clones and leaves some out. The sample lists about 79,000 clones; 92% were seen once. V usage is TRBV12-3 or TRBV12-4 and J usage is TRBJ1-2; D is unresolved. This specimen was peripheral blood, taken on day 0 of MenACWY control vaccination. This TCR came from an adult in good health. CDR3 sequence: CASSPGRQGYTF. CDR3 sequence (DNA): TGTGCCAGCAGCCCTGGGCGTCAGGGCTACACCTTC.